This TCR beta chain emerged from a study of blood T cells in healthy people across ages. The second PCR ran about 6 to 12 cycles with a sample-barcoded 5' primer and J-beta primers. Using its own MiXCR run on the 5' RACE reads, TCRdb lists one record per CDR3 protein. Here the sample spans roughly 800,000 distinct CDR3 sequences, roughly 25% being singletons. The same specimen was also included in a second study, on T cells of mothers and their children. As reported in that work: The effect of thymic selection on TCR recombination output is similar between related and unrelated pairs.

The source is a boy aged 10-17 years in good health. The sequenced material came from blood.

The chain's CDR3 is CASSSAGEFETQYF. CDR3 DNA: TGTGCCAGCAGCTCGGCGGGAGAATTCGAGACCCAGTACTTC. The genes are TRBV5-4 and TRBJ2-5, with 7 bases that match TRBD2. Germline assignment: CDR1 SGHNT and CDR2 YYREEE (reference sequence). The CDR3 runs to 14 residues. Unmatched junction bases numbered 7, after V lost 3 bases and J lost 5 bases.